The clone carrying this T cell receptor beta chain was seen many times. Its antigen is not known. V was shortened by 3 bases and J by 2 bases, with 8 bases between the two germline ends. The CDR3 runs to 14 residues. Germline values: CDR1 DFQATT, CDR2 SNEGSKA (reference sequence). Axillary draining lymph nodes of breast cancer patients supplied the node samples. This sample is part of a study of breast tumors, draining lymph nodes, adjacent tissues. TCRdb reanalysed the multiplex PCR reads using MiXCR and keeps one entry per CDR3 protein. Here the sample spans approximately 100,000 distinct CDR3 sequences, about 29% being singletons. Broader study findings: The lymph node origin of tumor T cells was framed as consistent with a hypothesis, not demonstrated. Tumors had less TCR diversity than lymph nodes, more than nontumor tissue.

The sample taken for sequencing was axillary lymph node tissue. The source is a female donor with breast cancer. Some clones in this sample may be carry-over from other donors' samples. The chain has TRBV20-1 and TRBJ2-6; D gene uncertain. In DNA form, the CDR3 reads TGCAGTGCTAGTACCGGAGCTGGGGCCAACGTCCTGACTTTC. Its protein product is CSASTGAGANVLTF.